Shown below are 27 T cell receptor beta chains from a single sample sequenced in a study of blood T cell repertoires in COVID-19 (dated by TCRdb to about 2020). The library came from the immunoSEQ multiplex PCR assay. The table comes from immuneACCESS by way of TCRdb, which keeps in-frame sequences with V and J called. Part of the clones is missing from these tables; in studies checked, under half for an unresolved V gene and the rest for unknown reasons. The sample data list about 190,000 clones, and roughly 83% of these were observed just once. In total, the top ten clones hold around 6% of the sample. Material: PBMCs or T cells enriched from blood (not recorded which). The receptors were sampled from a man aged 35 to 55 with acute COVID-19.

The rearrangement links TRBV7-3 to TRBJ2-3, with a possible D match to TRBD2 (5 bases). From germline, CDR1 is SGHTA and CDR2 FQGTGA. This CDR3 spans 16 amino acids. V was trimmed by 5 bases and J by 1 base, leaving 16 bases between them. CDR3 in amino acids: CASSPGPAAGTDTQYF. As DNA, the CDR3 is TGTGCCAGCAGCCCCGGCCCAGCGGCCGGCACAGATACGCAGTATTTT.

The genes are TRBV7-7 and TRBJ2-2, with 7 bases fitting TRBD2. V trimming: 1 base; J trimming: 6 bases; junction bases outside the gene matches: 5. The CDR3 consists of 15 residues. The germline CDR1 and CDR2 sequences are SSHAT and FNYEAQ (reference sequence). CDR3: CASSLGGRSPGELFF. DNA of the CDR3: TGTGCCAGCAGCTTAGGCGGGAGATCGCCCGGGGAGCTGTTTTTT.

The rearrangement joins TRBV28 to TRBJ2-4; D possibly corresponds to TRBD2 (6 bases). Germline V lookup: CDR1 MDHEN, CDR2 SYDVKM. The CDR3 totals 16 residues. V was cut by 5 bases and J by 2 bases, with 16 bases left in between. CDR3 DNA: TGTGCCAGCAGTGTTTCAGGAGCGGGTTCCAAAAACATTCAGTACTTC. This encodes CASSVSGAGSKNIQYF.

CDR3 in DNA: TGTGCCAGCAGTGGCGAAGCGACAGGGAGAGGCGCTGAAGCTTTCTTT. Translated: CASSGEATGRGAEAFF. V gene TRBV2 combines with J gene TRBJ1-1, with 7 bases lining up with TRBD1. In germline, CDR1 is SNHLY, CDR2 FYNNEI. CDR3 length equals 16 residues. V lost 4 bases to trimming and J lost 6 bases; unmatched junction nucleotides: 14.

This chain uses TRBV3-1 (or the pseudogene TRBV3-2) with TRBJ1-2; no firm D call. The V end lost 5 bases, the J end lost 4 bases, and 5 bases lay between the germline ends. Per germline, CDR1 LGHDT and CDR2 YNNKEL (reference sequence). The CDR3 is made up of 11 amino acids. CDR3 residues: CASSASYGYTF. In DNA form, the CDR3 reads TGTGCCAGCAGCGCCAGCTATGGCTACACCTTC.

V is TRBV4-2 and J is TRBJ2-1; 9 bases fit TRBD2. The CDR3 consists of 15 residues. V lost 10 bases, J lost 6 bases, and 13 bases stayed unmatched. From germline, CDR1 is LGHNA and CDR2 YNFKEQ. DNA of the CDR3: TGTGCCACGAGCGAAGCGGGAGGATCCGGCAATGAGCAGTTCTTC. Protein: CATSEAGGSGNEQFF.

This clone was counted only a few times. This chain links TRBV6-1 with TRBJ2-2, with TRBD2 identical over 10 bases. The CDR3 loop spans 19 amino acids. With 2 bases clipped from V and 6 bases from J, the junction kept 15 bases outside the gene matches. The V gene's germline CDR1 is MNHNS and CDR2 SASEGT. The CDR3 region is CASSERSGLAGVRSGELFF. CDR3 DNA sequence: TGTGCCAGCAGTGAACGGTCTGGGCTAGCGGGAGTTCGGTCCGGGGAGCTGTTTTTT.

This chain uses TRBV3-1 (or the pseudogene TRBV3-2) with TRBJ2-1; 10 bases align to TRBD2. The CDR3 is 17 amino acids. Germline V CDR1 and CDR2: LGHDT, YNNKEL (reference sequence). V lost 4 bases and J lost 4; bases outside the gene matches: 10. The CDR3, as DNA: TGTGCCAGCAGCCCCATGCCGGGACTAGCGCCTTACAATGAGCAGTTCTTC. Amino acid sequence: CASSPMPGLAPYNEQFF.

The chain recombines TRBV7-9 with TRBJ1-5; D is undetermined. The germline V and J ends were trimmed by 5 bases and 1 base, with 6 bases remaining between them. This CDR3 region has 13 residues. From germline, CDR1 is SEHNR and CDR2 FQNEAQ (reference sequence). In DNA, the CDR3 is TGTGCCAGCAGCCCGGGGAGCAATCAGCCCCAGCATTTT. Its protein product is CASSPGSNQPQHF.

This clone was counted a single time. The chain couples TRBV19 to TRBJ1-5; 8 nucleotides line up with TRBD1. The CDR3 is 14 amino acids. The V and J ends lost 5 bases and 4 bases, in that order; junction bases with no gene match: 4. Per the germline V gene, CDR1 is LNHDA and CDR2 is SQIVND (reference sequence). This chain's CDR3 is CASSPRTGNQPQHF. CDR3 nucleotides: TGTGCCAGTAGTCCCCGGACAGGGAATCAGCCCCAGCATTTT.

The V and J genes are TRBV5-1 and TRBJ2-7; TRBD1 matches at 7 bases. Germline V CDR1 and CDR2: SGHRS, YFSETQ. The CDR3 is 12 amino acids. The ends lost 4 bases at V and 4 bases at J; junction bases unmatched: 2. The CDR3 region is CASSLDRYEQYF. The CDR3 bases are TGCGCCAGCAGCCTGGACAGGTACGAGCAGTACTTC.

The rearrangement links TRBV5-1 to TRBJ1-4; possibly TRBD1 for D (6 bases). V was pared by 0 bases and J by 8 bases, with 11 bases between. The CDR3 spans 14 residues. Germline V CDR1 and CDR2: SGHRS, YFSETQ. The CDR3: CASSLGQVREKLFF. The CDR3, as DNA: TGCGCCAGCAGCTTGGGACAGGTCCGGGAAAAACTGTTTTTT.

This chain uses TRBV28 with TRBJ1-6; maybe TRBD1 (5 bases). The CDR3 is made up of 14 amino acids. Per germline, CDR1 MDHEN and CDR2 SYDVKM. V lost 5 bases, J lost 3 bases, and 8 bases lay in between. CDR3: CASSIRGYNSPLHF. The CDR3 DNA reads as TGTGCCAGCAGTATAAGGGGCTATAATTCACCCCTCCACTTT.

This chain links TRBV11-3 with TRBJ2-2; D ambiguous. Trimming left V 0 bases short and J 3 bases short, with 14 bases between. The CDR3 is 17 amino acids. The germline V gene has CDR1 SGHNT and CDR2 YENEEA. CDR3: CASSLDRDSLDTGELFF. The CDR3 DNA is TGTGCCAGCAGCTTAGATCGCGATAGTCTGGACACCGGGGAGCTGTTTTTT.

This clone was seen a handful of times. This rearrangement joins TRBV6-5 to TRBJ2-7; 7 positions match TRBD1. V shed 6 bases and J 5 bases; nucleotides not matched to a gene: 10. The CDR3 length is 14 residues. The germline CDR1 and CDR2 sequences are MNHEY and SVGAGI. The CDR3 DNA sequence: TGTGCCAGCAGGAAGGACAGGATCTCTCACGAGCAGTACTTC. Residues: CASRKDRISHEQYF.

This chain joins TRBV27 and TRBJ2-1; D not resolved. The CDR3 length is 14 residues. The V gene lost 6 bases and the J gene lost 5 bases, with 14 bases spanning the gap. Germline lookup yields CDR1 MNHEY and CDR2 SMNVEV (reference sequence). The CDR3 reads CASSSYHTDNEQFF. The CDR3 DNA follows: TGTGCCAGCAGCTCTTATCACACCGACAATGAGCAGTTCTTC.

This chain uses TRBV4-1 with TRBJ1-4; D is unresolved. Trimming pared 3 bases from V and 5 bases from J, leaving 10 bases between. The CDR3 runs to 14 residues. Germline CDR1 is MGHRA and CDR2 is YSYEKL. The DNA of the CDR3 is TGCGCCAGCAGCCATGGGCAGCCAAATGAAAAACTGTTTTTT. This gives the protein CASSHGQPNEKLFF.

The chain has TRBV5-4 and TRBJ2-7, with D possibly TRBD1 on 6 matching bases. This CDR3 has 13 residues. CDR1 is SGHNT and CDR2 is YYREEE in the germline V gene (reference sequence). V was shortened by 3 bases and J by 0 bases, with 7 bases between the two germline ends. The DNA of the CDR3 is TGTGCCAGCAGCTGGGACACCTCCTACGAGCAGTACTTC. This sequence encodes CASSWDTSYEQYF.

This chain joins TRBV7-2 and TRBJ2-3; TRBD2 is a possible D gene (5 bases). The germline V and J ends were trimmed by 1 base and 13 bases, with 15 bases remaining between them. This CDR3 is built from 13 residues. Germline-derived CDR1 and CDR2 are SGHTA and FQGNSA. The CDR3 coding sequence is TGTGCCAGCAGCTTAGAAGCCGAGGGAGTGAAGTATTTT. Residues: CASSLEAEGVKYF.

The chain couples TRBV7-6 to TRBJ2-3; maybe TRBD1 (5 bases). CDR1 and CDR2 from the germline V gene are SGHVS and FNYEAQ. The V and J ends lost 4 bases and 0 bases respectively, with 11 bases between them. The CDR3 length is 15 residues. The CDR3 bases are TGTGCCAGCAGCTGGACAAGCGCTAGCACAGATACGCAGTATTTT. This encodes CASSWTSASTDTQYF.

The rearrangement links TRBV5-1 to TRBJ1-4; D possibly corresponds to TRBD1 (6 bases). CDR1 is SGHRS, CDR2 YFSETQ, per germline. V gave up 3 bases and J gave up 8 bases, with 17 bases separating them. This CDR3 is 15 amino acids long. The CDR3 DNA sequence: TGCGCCAGCAGCTGGGTAACAGGGTTAACAGAAAAACTGTTTTTT. It specifies CASSWVTGLTEKLFF.

This sequence joins TRBV29-1 and TRBJ2-3; D ambiguous. Germline CDR1 reads SQVTM; CDR2 reads ANQGSEA. CDR3 size: 11 residues. The V end lost 7 bases, the J end lost 7 bases, and 12 bases lay between the germline ends. CDR3 loop: CSGGEMNTQYF. DNA of the CDR3: TGCAGCGGCGGAGAGATGAATACGCAGTATTTT.

The chain joins TRBV5-1 to TRBJ2-1, with 11 bases matching TRBD2. This CDR3 contains 16 residues. V lost 3 bases to trimming and J lost 6 bases; unmatched junction nucleotides: 8. Per germline, CDR1 SGHRS and CDR2 YFSETQ. CDR3: CASSWTSGPESNEQFF. The CDR3 DNA reads as TGCGCCAGCAGCTGGACTAGCGGGCCCGAGTCCAATGAGCAGTTCTTC.

This clone appeared a single time. The chain employs TRBV27 and TRBJ1-4; TRBD1 agrees at 9 bases. Per germline, CDR1 MNHEY and CDR2 SMNVEV (reference sequence). Trimming cost V 6 bases and J 8 bases; bases outside gene matches: 7. The CDR3 runs to 14 residues. CDR3 sequence reads: CASRGTGRDEKLFF. As DNA, the CDR3 is TGTGCCAGCAGGGGGACAGGGAGGGACGAAAAACTGTTTTTT. Complete variable domain (other parts from reference TRBV27 and TRBJ1-4): EAQVTQNPRYLITVTGKKLTVTCSQNMNHEYMSWYRQDPGLGLRQIYYSMNVEVTDKGDVPEGYKVSRKEKRNFPLILESPSPNQTSLYFCASRGTGRDEKLFFGSGTQLSVL.

The genes are TRBV28 and TRBJ1-1, with a possible D match to TRBD1 (5 bases). CDR1 is MDHEN, CDR2 SYDVKM, per germline. CDR3 length: 15 residues. V was shortened by 6 bases and J by 1 base, with 15 bases between the two germline ends. DNA of the CDR3: TGTGCCAGCAGATATAGGACGGGGGGGAACACTGAAGCTTTCTTT. It codes for CASRYRTGGNTEAFF.

The chain uses TRBV10-3 and TRBJ2-1; D call uncertain. Deletions cut 6 bases from V and 7 bases from J, with 13 bases between. Germline loops: CDR1 ENHRY, CDR2 SYGVKD. The CDR3 extends over 13 amino acids. The DNA of the CDR3 is TGTGCCATCAGGACTGACGGAGTGAATGAGCAGTTCTTC. This translates into CAIRTDGVNEQFF.

In this sample, this clone turned up once. The V and J genes are TRBV7-9 and TRBJ1-4, with D maybe TRBD1 (6 bases). Germline V lookup: CDR1 SEHNR, CDR2 FQNEAQ (reference sequence). The ends were cut back, 8 bases at V and 8 bases at J, with 18 bases in the middle. This CDR3 is built from 14 residues. The CDR3 bases are TGTGCCAGCGGATCTCGGGGCGGGGGCGAAAAACTGTTTTTT. Protein: CASGSRGGGEKLFF.